The sequence of this T cell receptor beta chain was determined in a study of T cells in Graves' hyperthyroidism and ophthalmopathy. Study-wide results and caveats: Blood also contained most expanded thyroid clonotypes above 0.001.

This clonotype was observed a few times. What it recognizes is unknown. The CDR3 regions of TCR beta were amplified from RNA transcripts. The primer set for the first-round RT-PCR of the TCR CDR3 was HTBI. MiXCR, applied by TCRdb to the multiplex PCR reads, yields one record per CDR3 protein. The sample has 330,000 or so distinct CDR3 sequences; roughly 20% are singletons. The length of the CDR3 is 14 residues. With 2 bases clipped from V and 5 bases from J, the junction kept 1 base outside the gene matches. The germline CDR1 and CDR2 sequences are LNHDA and SQIVND (reference sequence). Used for diagnoses were clinical symptoms, serum thyroxine and TRAb, thyroid ultrasound and orbital computed tomography. Around 10 ml of fresh peripheral blood supplied the PBMCs.

The receptor was isolated from a man over 45 with Graves' ophthalmopathy. The sample comprised blood. V gene TRBV19 combines with J gene TRBJ2-2; 8 nucleotides align to TRBD2. The CDR3 region has the DNA TGTGCCAGTAGTATAACTAGCGGTACCGGGGAGCTGTTTTTT. This translates into CASSITSGTGELFF.